Presented here are 2 T cell receptor beta chains from one specimen sequenced in a study of molecular identifiers for immune sequencing clone quantification. TCRdb re-called the PCR reads with MiXCR, one entry per CDR3 protein. The top ten hold 0.65% to 0.75% of the sample, which has about 320,000 distinct CDR3 sequences, 24% seen once. The material sequenced was naive CD8+ T cells from blood, with Jurkat cell RNA spiked in. Subset in this sample: FACS-sorted CD8+CD4-CCR7+CD45RA+ naive T cells. The receptors stem from a human donor in good health. Some libraries in this study had Jurkat cell RNA spiked in.

This clonotype was seen at least ten times. The chain is built from TRBV29-1 and TRBJ2-6; tentative D call: TRBD2 (6 bases). V lost 7 bases, J lost 0 bases, and 16 bases lay in between. CDR3 size: 16 residues. CDR1 SQVTM and CDR2 ANQGSEA come from the germline V gene. Here the CDR3 DNA reads TGCAGCGCCCTTCCCGGGACTGGCTCTGGGGCCAACGTCCTGACTTTC. This sequence encodes CSALPGTGSGANVLTF.

This clonotype was seen just once. This sequence may be a read error, since a much larger clone differs from it by one base. This CDR3 is missing its conserved last phenylalanine or tryptophan, likely due to a read error. The rearrangement links TRBV6-6 to TRBJ1-1; no firm D call. Germline V lookup: CDR1 MNHNY, CDR2 SVGAGI (reference sequence). This CDR3 has 12 residues. V lost 2 bases and J 8 bases, leaving 9 bases between the germline ends. This CDR3 is CASSYITTEAFS. DNA of the CDR3: TGTGCCAGCAGTTACATAACGACCGAAGCTTTCTCT.